This T cell receptor (beta chain) was obtained from a study of cytomegalovirus exposure and HLA in healthy donors. Whole-study results and caveats: Presence/absence comparisons presumed near-even sequencing depth among donors. Later, TCR association rates were found to vary by HLA locus, highest for DRB1 and lowest for HLA-C. Later findings reportedly placed an Asian-associated ancestry cluster below the roughly 730-donor mean for N-insertions.

Germline trimming cut 5 bases from V and 7 bases from J; bases unmatched to any gene: 3. From germline, CDR1 is LNHDA and CDR2 SQIVND (reference sequence). The CDR3 spans 13 residues. With 60 Vbeta and 13 Jbeta primers, the PCR was carried out. The method was immunoSEQ multiplex PCR; TCRdb's version includes in-frame clones alone and lacks a portion of them. This table holds about 170,000 clones, around 83% found once. Regarding this clone: What it binds is unknown.

Sequencing input: PBMCs. The TCR was taken from a man between 18 and 35 years old in good health and CMV-seropositive. The J gene is TRBJ1-2, the V gene TRBV19; 11 positions agree with TRBD1. CDR3 loop: CASSVGQGAGYTF. The CDR3 nucleotides read TGTGCCAGTAGTGTCGGACAGGGGGCTGGCTACACCTTC.